The next 13 T cell receptor beta chains were all read from a single sample in a study of blood T cell repertoires in COVID-19. Only in-frame clones appear in the TCRdb table, and some are missing; sequencing was by immunoSEQ multiplex PCR. The sample records fewer than 350,000 clones, just under 85% being singletons. Input material: peripheral blood. The receptors here all came from a woman between 45 and 60 years old with active or convalescent COVID-19.

This clone has at least ten counts. The V and J genes are TRBV2 and TRBJ2-5, with TRBD2 as a possible D gene (6 bases). CDR3 length: 15 residues. The germline CDR1 and CDR2 sequences are SNHLY and FYNNEI. Trimming removed 4 bases at V and 1 base at J, with 13 bases between. CDR3 bases: TGTGCCAGCAGTGTGGTAGCGGCCATCCAAGAGACCCAGTACTTC. Translation: CASSVVAAIQETQYF.

The chain recombines TRBV3-1 (or the pseudogene TRBV3-2) with TRBJ1-4, with TRBD1 matching 8 bases. V trimming: 3 bases; J trimming: 5 bases; junction bases outside the gene matches: 8. The CDR3 is 16 residues long. CDR1 and CDR2 from the germline V gene are LGHDT and YNNKEL (reference sequence). DNA for the CDR3: TGTGCCAGCAGCCACGCCGGACAGGGCGTAAATGAAAAACTGTTTTTT. This sequence encodes CASSHAGQGVNEKLFF.

The rearrangement links TRBV24-1 to TRBJ2-1; D possibly corresponds to TRBD1 (6 bases). Germline assignment: CDR1 KGHDR and CDR2 SFDVKD. The CDR3 is 14 residues long. V was pared by 1 base and J by 8 bases, with 11 bases between. The CDR3 sequence: CATSDFTGSDEQFF. The CDR3 DNA reads TGTGCCACCAGTGATTTCACAGGGAGCGATGAGCAGTTCTTC.

The V call is TRBV11-2, the J call TRBJ1-2; D is unresolved. The CDR3 covers 14 residues. Trimming stripped 4 bases from V and 8 bases from J, with 17 bases between. Germline lookup yields CDR1 SGHAT and CDR2 FQNNGV. CDR3 sequence: CASSSVDEFGGYTF. CDR3 in DNA: TGTGCCAGCAGCTCAGTCGACGAATTCGGGGGCTACACCTTC. The full variable domain, rest sourced from reference TRBV11-2 and TRBJ1-2, is EAGVAQSPRYKIIEKRQSVAFWCNPISGHATLYWYQQILGQGPKLLIQFQNNGVVDDSQLPKDRFSAERLKGVDSTLKIQPAKLEDSAVYLCASSSVDEFGGYTFGSGTRLTVV.

The rearrangement uses TRBV18 and TRBJ2-2, with a weak D call TRBD1 (6 bases). The CDR3 sequence is 15 residues long. Trimming took 3 bases from V and 4 from J, leaving 12 bases between them. CDR1 is KGHSH, CDR2 LQKENI, per germline. The CDR3 reads CASSPLTGLTGELFF. The CDR3 DNA is TGTGCCAGCTCACCCTTGACAGGACTCACCGGGGAGCTGTTTTTT.

This rearrangement joins TRBV4-1 to TRBJ1-1, with 7 bases fitting TRBD1. With 4 bases clipped from V and 4 bases from J, the junction kept 6 bases outside the gene matches. The CDR3 contains 14 residues. Looked up from germline, CDR1 is MGHRA and CDR2 is YSYEKL. The CDR3 nucleotides are TGCGCCAGCAGCCTATTGACAGGGAGCACTGAAGCTTTCTTT. As protein: CASSLLTGSTEAFF.

In the case of this clone: Different DNA sequences within this sample yield the same CDR3. The rearrangement links TRBV5-1 to TRBJ2-1; 13 bases agree with TRBD2. CDR1 and CDR2 from the germline V gene are SGHRS and YFSETQ. The trim removed 4 bases at V and 4 bases at J, leaving 2 bases unmatched. The CDR3 has 15 residues. The CDR3: CASSRTSGSYNEQFF. The CDR3 DNA is TGCGCCAGCAGCAGGACTAGCGGGAGTTACAATGAGCAGTTCTTC.

J is TRBJ2-5 and V is TRBV28; a possible D gene is TRBD1 (5 bases). The V gene's germline CDR1 is MDHEN and CDR2 SYDVKM. The CDR3 extends over 17 amino acids. V was pared by 3 bases and J by 4 bases, with 21 bases between. The CDR3 here is CASSFSQGFYRVETQYF. The DNA for the CDR3 is TGTGCCAGCAGTTTTTCCCAGGGCTTTTATCGGGTAGAGACCCAGTACTTC.

This clone was found a few times. This chain links TRBV6-1 with TRBJ2-2; possibly TRBD2 for D (6 bases). The CDR3 length is 16 residues. CDR1 and CDR2 from the germline V gene are MNHNS and SASEGT. V was trimmed by 4 bases and J by 0 bases, leaving 12 bases between them. The CDR3 bases are TGTGCCAGCAGTGGGCTAGCGTCTTCGAACACCGGGGAGCTGTTTTTT. Its protein product is CASSGLASSNTGELFF.

The rearrangement links TRBV5-1 to TRBJ1-2, with D tentatively TRBD1 (6 bases). The CDR3 covers 14 residues. V lost 5 bases and J lost 5, with 16 bases in between. Germline CDR1 reads SGHRS; CDR2 reads YFSETQ. CDR3 protein: CASSYDGTSYGYTF. Here the CDR3 DNA reads TGCGCCAGCAGTTACGACGGGACATCGTATGGCTACACCTTC.

This chain uses TRBV3-1 (or the pseudogene TRBV3-2) with TRBJ2-4, with a weak D call TRBD2 (5 bases). The CDR3 covers 15 residues. V shed 2 bases and J shed 9 bases, with 17 bases lying between them. Germline-derived CDR1 and CDR2 are LGHDT and YNNKEL (reference sequence). CDR3 coding DNA: TGTGCCAGCAGCCAATCGGACTCTTCGACCCTCATTCAGTACTTC. This encodes CASSQSDSSTLIQYF.

The gene calls are TRBV6-5 and TRBJ1-1; TRBD1 agrees at 7 bases. This CDR3 contains 16 residues. CDR1 and CDR2 from the germline V gene are MNHEY and SVGAGI. Trimming removed 4 bases from V and 5 bases from J; junction bases left unmatched: 13. CDR3 amino acids: CASSSRGLERGTEAFF. CDR3 nucleotides: TGTGCCAGCAGTTCAAGGGGGCTCGAAAGGGGGACTGAAGCTTTCTTT.

Details on this clone: Different DNA sequences within this sample yield the same CDR3. CDR3: CASSFPGSTDTQYF. The CDR3, as DNA: TGTGCCAGCAGCTTCCCGGGGAGCACAGATACGCAGTATTTT. J is TRBJ2-3 and V is TRBV5-4, with D tentatively TRBD2 (5 bases). CDR1 SGHNT and CDR2 YYREEE come from the germline V gene (reference sequence). The CDR3 is 14 amino acids. Trimming shortened V by 2 bases and J by 0 bases, and 7 bases separated the two germline ends.